This T cell receptor (beta chain) derives from a study of cytomegalovirus exposure and HLA in healthy donors. Study summary: Both the approximately 130 validation repertoires and the 500 to 700 first-cohort repertoires used the same platform, as reported by a later analysis. Points from the study as a whole: Reports indicated that the classifier achieved high specificity and sensitivity in diagnosing cytomegalovirus status.

Produced via immunoSEQ multiplex PCR; TCRdb's table is partial and in-frame only. The data show fewer than 200,000 clones, about 86% seen once. Remarks on this clone: The antigen is unknown.

This CDR3 contains 13 residues. Trimming pared 2 bases from V and 4 bases from J, leaving 6 bases between. Germline lookup yields CDR1 LNHDA and CDR2 SQIVND (reference sequence). This rearrangement joins TRBV19 to TRBJ1-5, with D possibly being TRBD1 (6 bases). This sequence was found in a woman under 40 in good health and CMV-seronegative. Sequenced input: PBMCs. The CDR3 reads CASSITGNQPQHF. As DNA, the CDR3 is TGTGCCAGTAGTATAACAGGGAATCAGCCCCAGCATTTT. The entire variable domain, with the rest obtained from reference TRBV19 and TRBJ1-5, is as follows: DGGITQSPKYLFRKEGQNVTLSCEQNLNHDAMYWYRQDPGQGLRLIYYSQIVNDFQKGDIAEGYSVSREKKESFPLTVTSAQKNPTAFYLCASSITGNQPQHFGDGTRLSIL.